This T cell receptor (beta chain) was identified during a study of sequential checkpoint blockade in melanoma. Background on the study: Patients were randomized 1:1 to nivolumab-then-ipilimumab or ipilimumab-then-nivolumab first-line. Each arm's sequence ended with maintenance nivolumab.

The treatment here: randomized to nivolumab then ipilimumab (arm A) or the reverse (arm B). Patients had received no earlier DNA-damaging chemotherapy. The length of the CDR3 is 13 residues. Germline CDR1 reads SGDLS; CDR2 reads YYNGEE. V gave up 0 bases and J gave up 4 bases, with 8 bases separating them. This clone qualifies as medium-sized (0.01 to 0.1%). The table came from immunoSEQ multiplex PCR; TCRdb's copy has only in-frame clones and leaves some out. The top ten hold roughly 8.6% of the sample, which has about 7,700 clones, about 60% seen once. The TCR comes from a human donor with melanoma. V gene TRBV9 combines with J gene TRBJ2-7; TRBD1 might be the D (6 bases). The sample in question was CD8+ T cells sorted from blood (inferred from file names), obtained from a patient given nivolumab and ipilimumab in sequence. CDR3: CASSVEQGYEQYF. Here the CDR3 DNA reads TGTGCCAGCAGCGTAGAGCAGGGGTACGAGCAGTACTTC.